One sample yielded the 18 T cell receptor beta chains listed below, sequenced in a study of blood T cell repertoires in COVID-19. Clones were read by immunoSEQ multiplex PCR, and TCRdb kept only the in-frame ones, dropping some. The sample has 200,000 to 250,000 clones; 82% are singletons. The specimen was PBMCs or T cells enriched from blood (not recorded which). All receptors derive from a woman aged 55-75 years who had recovered from COVID-19.

The chain has TRBV6-2 or TRBV6-3 and TRBJ2-1, with TRBD1 matching 10 bases. The length of the CDR3 is 16 residues. The junction had 9 bases not matched to a gene; V was cut back by 4 bases and J by 6 bases. Germline values: CDR1 MNHEY, CDR2 SVGEGT. The CDR3 DNA follows: TGTGCCAGCAGTTTCCCTCCGGGACAGGGGTCCAATGAGCAGTTCTTC. Amino acid sequence: CASSFPPGQGSNEQFF.

This chain uses TRBV13 with TRBJ2-7, with TRBD1 matching 7 bases. This CDR3 contains 14 residues. The V gene end was trimmed by 0 bases and the J gene end by 3 bases; junction bases not matched to a gene: 2. Germline-derived CDR1 and CDR2 are PRHDT and FYEKMQ (reference sequence). The CDR3 nucleotides read TGTGCCAGCAGCTTAGGCCCAGGGGGCTACGAGCAGTACTTC. Translated: CASSLGPGGYEQYF.

The V and J genes are TRBV19 and TRBJ2-7, with a possible D match to TRBD1 (6 bases). V was trimmed by 5 bases and J by 6 bases, leaving 11 bases between them. The CDR3 loop spans 12 amino acids. Germline V CDR1 and CDR2: LNHDA, SQIVND (reference sequence). The CDR3 DNA reads as TGTGCCAGTAGTCAGAACAGGGCCGAGCAGTACTTC. Translated, it gives CASSQNRAEQYF. The full variable domain, with the rest looked up from reference TRBV19 and TRBJ2-7, is DGGITQSPKYLFRKEGQNVTLSCEQNLNHDAMYWYRQDPGQGLRLIYYSQIVNDFQKGDIAEGYSVSREKKESFPLTVTSAQKNPTAFYLCASSQNRAEQYFGPGTRLTVT.

The chain uses TRBV14 and TRBJ2-5; 7 bases fit TRBD1. V was clipped by 3 bases and J by 5 bases; unmatched bases: 6. CDR1 is SGHDN, CDR2 FVKESK, per germline. CDR3 length: 14 residues. The CDR3 DNA sequence: TGTGCCAGCAGCCAGGTACAGGGGTCCGAGACCCAGTACTTC. Translating it yields CASSQVQGSETQYF.

The V call is TRBV2, the J call TRBJ2-1, with 13 bases matching TRBD2. V gave up 5 bases and J gave up 9 bases; unmatched junction bases: 4. CDR1 and CDR2 (germline): SNHLY, FYNNEI. The CDR3 has 14 residues. The CDR3 reads CASSPGLAGFEQFF. CDR3 in DNA: TGTGCCAGCAGTCCGGGACTAGCGGGATTTGAGCAGTTCTTC.

For this clone: At one of its ends the junction is not consistent with the germline gene, which may arise from a read error. The chain couples TRBV27 to TRBJ1-2, with TRBD1 as a possible D gene (5 bases). Germline lookup yields CDR1 MNHEY and CDR2 SMNVEV (reference sequence). The CDR3 runs 14 residues. CDR3 DNA: TGTGCCAGCAGTCCGTCCCAGGGTAACTATGGTTACACCTTC. Residues: CASSPSQGNYGYTF.

This clone turned up a few times. The chain combines TRBV7-2 with TRBJ2-7; D ambiguous. Germline CDR1 is SGHTA and CDR2 is FQGNSA. This CDR3 region has 13 residues. Trimming took 0 bases from V and 5 from J, leaving 8 bases between them. The chain's CDR3 is CASSLAATHEQYF. CDR3 nucleotides: TGTGCCAGCAGCTTAGCAGCGACGCACGAGCAGTACTTC.

This clone was counted a single time. The DNA of the CDR3 is TGTGCCAGCAGCCCCGGGACTGGATACAATGAGCAGTTCTTC. This translates into CASSPGTGYNEQFF. The chain combines TRBV9 with TRBJ2-1; possibly TRBD2 for D (6 bases). This CDR3 is 14 amino acids long. Germline assignment: CDR1 SGDLS and CDR2 YYNGEE. V lost 4 bases to trimming and J lost 4 bases, with 12 bases between them.

This chain uses TRBV12-3 or TRBV12-4 with TRBJ1-6, with no clear D. The CDR3 extends over 13 amino acids. Trimming cost V 5 bases and J 7 bases, with 9 bases left between them. The CDR3, as DNA: TGTGCCAGCAGTCCGGGAAGGAATTCACCCCTCCACTTT. Amino acids: CASSPGRNSPLHF.

V and J are TRBV19 and TRBJ1-4, with 7 bases lining up with TRBD1. The ends lost 6 bases at V and 5 bases at J; junction bases unmatched: 9. There are 15 residues in the CDR3. The germline V gene has CDR1 LNHDA and CDR2 SQIVND (reference sequence). The CDR3 bases are TGTGCCAGTAGCCCACGGGACAGATTAAATGAAAAACTGTTTTTT. Translating gives CASSPRDRLNEKLFF.

This rearrangement joins TRBV18 to TRBJ1-5, with D perhaps TRBD1 (5 bases). Germline CDR1 is KGHSH and CDR2 is LQKENI. There are 15 residues in the CDR3. Trimming stripped 1 base from V and 4 bases from J, with 11 bases between. The CDR3 sequence is CASSPRDSLNQPQHF. As DNA, the CDR3 is TGTGCCAGCTCACCACGTGACAGTCTTAATCAGCCCCAGCATTTT.

The rearrangement uses TRBV3-1 (or the pseudogene TRBV3-2) and TRBJ1-1; TRBD1 aligns across 7 bases. The CDR3 contains 12 residues. Germline CDR1 LGHDT, CDR2 YNNKEL (reference sequence). The trim removed 4 bases at V and 11 bases at J, leaving 7 bases unmatched. CDR3 region: CASSPGTAMAFF. The CDR3 DNA follows: TGTGCCAGCAGCCCCGGGACAGCTATGGCTTTCTTT.

V is TRBV6-5 and J is TRBJ2-2, with 7 bases matching TRBD1. The trim removed 6 bases at V and 5 bases at J, leaving 9 bases unmatched. The germline V gene has CDR1 MNHEY and CDR2 SVGAGI. The CDR3 sequence is 15 residues long. CDR3 amino acids: CASSRGQAMTGELFF. CDR3 DNA: TGTGCCAGCAGCCGAGGACAGGCCATGACCGGGGAGCTGTTTTTT.

The V call is TRBV24-1, the J call TRBJ2-1, with D unclear. From germline, CDR1 is KGHDR and CDR2 SFDVKD. The CDR3 sequence is 12 residues long. V was clipped by 2 bases and J by 7 bases, with 5 bases between them. The CDR3 DNA follows: TGTGCCACCAGTGATTCAGTTAATGAGCAGTTCTTC. Protein product: CATSDSVNEQFF.

The genes are TRBV5-1 and TRBJ2-3; 7 nucleotides line up with TRBD1. The J segment lost 3 bases and the V segment lost 6 bases, leaving 7 bases of the junction unmatched. This CDR3 comprises 14 residues. Germline CDR1 and CDR2: SGHRS and YFSETQ. The CDR3 coding sequence is TGCGCCAGCACAAGAGGGGGCGAGACAGATACGCAGTATTTT. This codes for CASTRGGETDTQYF.

The chain combines TRBV4-1 with TRBJ2-2; TRBD2 matches at 12 bases. CDR3 length equals 19 residues. Germline V gene data show CDR1 as MGHRA and CDR2 as YSYEKL. With 0 bases clipped from V and 4 bases from J, the junction kept 9 bases outside the gene matches. The DNA of the CDR3 is TGCGCCAGCAGCCAAGATCCCGCTAGCGGGAGGGCCTCCACCGGGGAGCTGTTTTTT. It encodes CASSQDPASGRASTGELFF.

In this sample, this clone turned up a few times. The chain combines TRBV19 with TRBJ2-1; 8 bases are shared with TRBD2. The length of the CDR3 is 13 residues. V lost 5 bases to trimming and J lost 12 bases; unmatched junction nucleotides: 9. Germline assignment: CDR1 LNHDA and CDR2 SQIVND (reference sequence). The CDR3, as DNA: TGTGCCAGTAGTCCCCGGGGGGGCTTGGGGCAGTTCTTC. As protein: CASSPRGGLGQFF.

This clone was recorded only once. J is TRBJ2-5 and V is TRBV5-1, with TRBD2 identical over 8 bases. Losses at the gene ends were 2 bases for V and 5 bases for J; bases not matched to a gene: 5. Looked up from germline, CDR1 is SGHRS and CDR2 is YFSETQ. CDR3 length: 14 residues. The CDR3 coding sequence is TGCGCCAGCAGCTTTGGCCGCGGGAGGGAGACCCAGTACTTC. Protein product: CASSFGRGRETQYF.